This T cell receptor (beta chain) derives from a study of tumor-infiltrating lymphocytes in primary liver carcinoma. Germline DNA was also extracted, with blood RNA taken from unsorted whole blood. The CDR3 spans 14 residues. CDR1 and CDR2 from the germline V gene are SGHAT and FQNNGV. Constant-region priming of approximately 0.55 ug total RNA yielded TCR beta cDNA. The TCR beta library was amplified through three nested multiplex PCR rounds in a modified ARM-PCR procedure. The two initial PCR rounds, nine to eleven cycles each, used TRBV1-TRBV30 forward and C-beta reverse primers. TCRdb called the multiplex PCR reads again in MiXCR, with one record for every CDR3 protein. The sample comprises about 320,000 distinct CDR3 sequences, roughly three fifths of which are singletons, and over 15% rests with the top ten. Comment on this clonotype: At one of its ends the junction is not consistent with the germline gene, which may arise from a read error.

The chain combines TRBV11-2 with TRBJ2-2; D may be TRBD2 (5 bases). Sequencing was carried out using peripheral blood. This TCR derives from a woman aged 30 to 39 with primary liver carcinoma and hepatitis B virus infection. CDR3 DNA: TGTGCCAGCAGCTTAATGTTGGTAACCGGGGAGCTTTTTTTT. Its translation: CASSLMLVTGELFF.